The rows below give T cell receptor beta chains drawn from one sample of a study of blood T cell repertoires in COVID-19. Here immunoSEQ multiplex PCR was the method, and the copy in TCRdb shows in-frame clones only, minus some. The data show tens of thousands of clones, 87% seen once. The sequenced sample consisted of peripheral blood. Source of these receptors: a woman aged 45 to 65 with active or convalescent COVID-19. CDR3s include the opening cysteine and the closing phenylalanine or tryptophan. Each record gives: D gene, J gene, clone size, V gene, CDR3 DNA, CDR3 protein. D genes are given only for firm matches. The size of a clone is reported for some rows only, either as once, few or many, or as a class for expanded clones.

d_gene: .
j_gene: TRBJ2-5
abundance: once
v_gene: TRBV3-1/TRBV3-2
CDR3nt: TGTGCCAGCACCAAAACAGGGTATCAAGAGACCCAGTACTTC
CDR3aa: CASTKTGYQETQYF

d_gene: TRBD1
j_gene: TRBJ1-2
abundance: .
v_gene: TRBV12-3/TRBV12-4
CDR3nt: TGTGCCAGCACCCGGGACAGGAGTGGCTACACCTTC
CDR3aa: CASTRDRSGYTF

d_gene: TRBD2
j_gene: TRBJ2-5
abundance: .
v_gene: TRBV5-8
CDR3nt: TGTGCCAGCAGCTTAGAATTGGGAGGGAAAGAGACCCAGTACTTC
CDR3aa: CASSLELGGKETQYF

d_gene: .
j_gene: TRBJ1-4
abundance: .
v_gene: TRBV30
CDR3nt: TGTGCCTGGAGCGCCCAATTTGGGGGGGGGTCTGAAAAACTGTTTTTT
CDR3aa: CAWSAQFGGGSEKLFF

d_gene: .
j_gene: TRBJ1-2
abundance: .
v_gene: TRBV28
CDR3nt: TGTGCCAGCAGCTCCCCCGAGAGGGCAGGCTATGGCTACACCTTC
CDR3aa: CASSSPERAGYGYTF

d_gene: .
j_gene: TRBJ2-3
abundance: .
v_gene: TRBV5-1
CDR3nt: TGCGCCAGCAGCTTGCGGGACACAGATACGCAGTATTTT
CDR3aa: CASSLRDTDTQYF

d_gene: .
j_gene: TRBJ2-6
abundance: .
v_gene: TRBV19
CDR3nt: TGTGCCAGTAGTATCCTAATAACAGGATCCCTATTCGACGGGGCCAACGTCCTGACTTTC
CDR3aa: CASSILITGSLFDGANVLTF

d_gene: .
j_gene: TRBJ1-1
abundance: .
v_gene: TRBV27
CDR3nt: TGTGCCAGCAGTTTCGGGGGTAGGAACACTGAAGCTTTCTTT
CDR3aa: CASSFGGRNTEAFF

d_gene: TRBD1
j_gene: TRBJ1-2
abundance: .
v_gene: TRBV27
CDR3nt: TGTGCCAGCAGTTTAACATGGGACAGGGACTTCTATGGCTACACCTTC
CDR3aa: CASSLTWDRDFYGYTF

d_gene: TRBD1
j_gene: TRBJ1-2
abundance: .
v_gene: TRBV19
CDR3nt: TGTGCCAGTAGCATTGGGACAGGGAGTTCTTATGGCTACACCTTC
CDR3aa: CASSIGTGSSYGYTF

d_gene: .
j_gene: TRBJ2-1
abundance: few
v_gene: TRBV11-2
CDR3nt: TGTGCCAGCAGCTCTGACCGACAGGACAACCTGTTCTTC
CDR3aa: CASSSDRQDNLFF

d_gene: TRBD1
j_gene: TRBJ1-2
abundance: .
v_gene: TRBV15
CDR3nt: TGTGCCACCAGCAGAGATCGGACAGGGGAAAGCTACACCTTC
CDR3aa: CATSRDRTGESYTF

d_gene: .
j_gene: TRBJ2-7
abundance: .
v_gene: TRBV5-6
CDR3nt: TGTGCCAGCAGCTCTGGACACGAGCACGAGCAGTACTTC
CDR3aa: CASSSGHEHEQYF

d_gene: .
j_gene: TRBJ2-7
abundance: .
v_gene: TRBV5-8
CDR3nt: TGTGCCAGCAGTCGTGGGGGCTCGAACTACGAGCAGTACTTC
CDR3aa: CASSRGGSNYEQYF

d_gene: .
j_gene: TRBJ2-5
abundance: once
v_gene: TRBV19
CDR3nt: TGTGCCAGTAGTATAGCGGAGACCCAGTACTTC
CDR3aa: CASSIAETQYF

d_gene: TRBD2
j_gene: TRBJ2-5
abundance: .
v_gene: TRBV5-1
CDR3nt: TGCGCCAGCAGCTTGAAGGTAGCGGGGGGGCCCGAGACCCAGTACTTC
CDR3aa: CASSLKVAGGPETQYF

d_gene: .
j_gene: TRBJ1-1
abundance: .
v_gene: TRBV5-4
CDR3nt: TGTGCCAGCAGCTTACTGAAGAACACTGAAGCTTTCTTT
CDR3aa: CASSLLKNTEAFF

d_gene: .
j_gene: TRBJ1-1
abundance: .
v_gene: TRBV6-6
CDR3nt: TGTGCCAGCAGCCTAAACAGGGATACTGAAGCTTTCTTT
CDR3aa: CASSLNRDTEAFF

d_gene: .
j_gene: TRBJ2-6
abundance: once
v_gene: TRBV28
CDR3nt: TGTGCCAGCAGCCGCGTGCGGGGGCTTTCTGGGGCCAACGTCCTGACTTTC
CDR3aa: CASSRVRGLSGANVLTF

d_gene: TRBD1
j_gene: TRBJ2-1
abundance: .
v_gene: TRBV19
CDR3nt: TGTGCCAGTAGTCCCGGCGGGACAGGGTCCTACAATGAGCAGTTCTTC
CDR3aa: CASSPGGTGSYNEQFF

d_gene: .
j_gene: TRBJ1-1
abundance: .
v_gene: TRBV9
CDR3nt: TGTGCCAGCAGCGTAGAGCCGCTTTACCTGAACACTGAAGCTTTCTTT
CDR3aa: CASSVEPLYLNTEAFF

d_gene: TRBD1
j_gene: TRBJ1-1
abundance: .
v_gene: TRBV2
CDR3nt: TGTGCCAGCCGGTTACAGGGGACTGAAGCTTTCTTT
CDR3aa: CASRLQGTEAFF

d_gene: TRBD2
j_gene: TRBJ2-3
abundance: few
v_gene: TRBV2
CDR3nt: TGTGCCAGCAGTGAGGCGGGGGGGCGCACAGATACGCAGTATTTT
CDR3aa: CASSEAGGRTDTQYF

d_gene: TRBD2
j_gene: TRBJ2-3
abundance: .
v_gene: TRBV7-7
CDR3nt: TGTGCTAGCAGCCCCTCCGCCTCGGGACTAGCGGGGGCAGATACGCAGTATTTT
CDR3aa: CASSPSASGLAGADTQYF

d_gene: TRBD1
j_gene: TRBJ2-2
abundance: .
v_gene: TRBV9
CDR3nt: TGTGCCAGCAGCGTAGGGGACAGGGGCACCGGGGAGCTGTTTTTT
CDR3aa: CASSVGDRGTGELFF

d_gene: TRBD1
j_gene: TRBJ1-2
abundance: .
v_gene: TRBV19
CDR3nt: TGTGCCAGTAGGCCCGGGACAGCAACCCACCTCAACTATGGCTACACCTTC
CDR3aa: CASRPGTATHLNYGYTF

d_gene: .
j_gene: TRBJ2-2
abundance: .
v_gene: TRBV2
CDR3nt: TGTGCCAGCACATGGAACACCGGGGAGCTGTTTTTT
CDR3aa: CASTWNTGELFF

d_gene: TRBD1
j_gene: TRBJ2-7
abundance: .
v_gene: TRBV27
CDR3nt: TGTGCCAGCAGATTACGGGACAGACAACGGCAGTACTTC
CDR3aa: CASRLRDRQRQYF

d_gene: .
j_gene: TRBJ1-2
abundance: once
v_gene: TRBV7-8
CDR3nt: TGTGCCAGCAGCATTGGGAGTACTAACTATGGCTACACCTTC
CDR3aa: CASSIGSTNYGYTF

d_gene: .
j_gene: TRBJ2-5
abundance: .
v_gene: TRBV5-1
CDR3nt: TGCGCCAGCAGCCCCTCAGGGGTCCAAGAGACCCAGTACTTC
CDR3aa: CASSPSGVQETQYF

d_gene: TRBD1
j_gene: TRBJ1-2
abundance: .
v_gene: TRBV10-1
CDR3nt: TGCGCCAGCACTTGGACAGGGAAATTGAATGGCTACACCTTC
CDR3aa: CASTWTGKLNGYTF

d_gene: TRBD2
j_gene: TRBJ2-3
abundance: once
v_gene: TRBV13
CDR3nt: TGTGCCAGCAGCGGATATAGCGGGGGGGGCACAGATACGCAGTATTTT
CDR3aa: CASSGYSGGGTDTQYF

d_gene: TRBD1
j_gene: TRBJ1-4
abundance: .
v_gene: TRBV3-1/TRBV3-2
CDR3nt: TGTGCCAGCAGCCAAGCCGGGACAGGGCTTGGGGGAGACGAAAAACTGTTTTTT
CDR3aa: CASSQAGTGLGGDEKLFF

d_gene: .
j_gene: TRBJ1-5
abundance: .
v_gene: TRBV27
CDR3nt: TGTGCCAGCAGTTTATCGGCCGCCGGGAATCAGCCCCAGCATTTT
CDR3aa: CASSLSAAGNQPQHF

d_gene: .
j_gene: TRBJ1-2
abundance: .
v_gene: TRBV9
CDR3nt: TGTGCCAGCAGCGTAGATGGGGAGGGACGGTACTATGGCTACACCTTC
CDR3aa: CASSVDGEGRYYGYTF

d_gene: TRBD1
j_gene: TRBJ1-2
abundance: .
v_gene: TRBV29-1
CDR3nt: TGCAGCGACCGGACAGGGGGTGGCTACACCTTC
CDR3aa: CSDRTGGGYTF

d_gene: TRBD2
j_gene: TRBJ2-1
abundance: .
v_gene: TRBV24-1
CDR3nt: TGTGCCACCGCAGGACTAGCGTCCAATGAGCAGTTCTTC
CDR3aa: CATAGLASNEQFF

d_gene: .
j_gene: TRBJ2-5
abundance: .
v_gene: TRBV9
CDR3nt: TGTGCCAGCAGCGTAGCCCAGGGAGAGACCCAGTACTTC
CDR3aa: CASSVAQGETQYF

d_gene: TRBD1
j_gene: TRBJ1-2
abundance: .
v_gene: TRBV5-1
CDR3nt: TGCGCCAGCAGCCCAGACAGGGTATACAATGGCTACACCTTC
CDR3aa: CASSPDRVYNGYTF

d_gene: TRBD1
j_gene: TRBJ1-2
abundance: few
v_gene: TRBV23-1
CDR3nt: TGCGCCAGCAGTCAATCGGTGGGGACAGGGGTAGAAGGCTACACCTTC
CDR3aa: CASSQSVGTGVEGYTF

d_gene: TRBD1
j_gene: TRBJ2-3
abundance: .
v_gene: TRBV5-6
CDR3nt: TGTGCCAGCAGGTCCAGGGGACAGGGCACAGATACGCAGTATTTT
CDR3aa: CASRSRGQGTDTQYF

d_gene: .
j_gene: TRBJ1-5
abundance: .
v_gene: TRBV12-3/TRBV12-4
CDR3nt: TGTGCCAGCAGTTTATTTTCACAGCCCCAGCATTTT
CDR3aa: CASSLFSQPQHF

d_gene: TRBD1
j_gene: TRBJ1-2
abundance: .
v_gene: TRBV19
CDR3nt: TGTGCCAGTAGTGTACAGGGGGCAGGGGGTAACTATGGCTACACCTTC
CDR3aa: CASSVQGAGGNYGYTF

d_gene: TRBD1
j_gene: TRBJ1-2
abundance: .
v_gene: TRBV6-5
CDR3nt: TGTGCCAGCTCTGGACAGGGGATCGATGGCTACACCTTC
CDR3aa: CASSGQGIDGYTF

d_gene: .
j_gene: TRBJ2-5
abundance: .
v_gene: TRBV5-1
CDR3nt: TGCGCCAGCAGCTCCACTTGGGAGGAGACCCAGTACTTC
CDR3aa: CASSSTWEETQYF

d_gene: .
j_gene: TRBJ2-1
abundance: few
v_gene: TRBV7-3
CDR3nt: TGTGCCAGCAGCTTTATGGGGGGCTCCTACAATGAGCAGTTCTTC
CDR3aa: CASSFMGGSYNEQFF

d_gene: .
j_gene: TRBJ1-1
abundance: .
v_gene: TRBV9
CDR3nt: TGTGCCAGCAGCGTAGGTTTCAGCACTGAAGCTTTCTTT
CDR3aa: CASSVGFSTEAFF

d_gene: .
j_gene: TRBJ2-3
abundance: .
v_gene: TRBV5-1
CDR3nt: TGCGCCAGCAGCTCCCTGGAGGCCCGCACAGATACGCAGTATTTT
CDR3aa: CASSSLEARTDTQYF

d_gene: .
j_gene: TRBJ2-2
abundance: .
v_gene: TRBV18
CDR3nt: TGTGCCAGCTCACCATCGGGGGGCCTGAACACCGGGGAGCTGTTTTTT
CDR3aa: CASSPSGGLNTGELFF

d_gene: .
j_gene: TRBJ2-1
abundance: .
v_gene: TRBV6-4
CDR3nt: TGTGCCAGCAGTGCAGGGGGGGAGCAGTTCTTC
CDR3aa: CASSAGGEQFF

d_gene: TRBD1
j_gene: TRBJ1-1
abundance: once
v_gene: TRBV19
CDR3nt: TGTGCCAGTAGTACCGGACAGGGTGGTACTGAAGCTTTCTTT
CDR3aa: CASSTGQGGTEAFF

d_gene: .
j_gene: TRBJ1-5
abundance: .
v_gene: TRBV2
CDR3nt: TGTGCCAGCAGTGATGAGATTGTCTCGCGGCAGCCCCAGCATTTT
CDR3aa: CASSDEIVSRQPQHF

d_gene: TRBD1
j_gene: TRBJ1-1
abundance: .
v_gene: TRBV30
CDR3nt: TGTGCCTGGAGTGTACGTTCAGGGGGGACCACTGAAGCTTTCTTT
CDR3aa: CAWSVRSGGTTEAFF